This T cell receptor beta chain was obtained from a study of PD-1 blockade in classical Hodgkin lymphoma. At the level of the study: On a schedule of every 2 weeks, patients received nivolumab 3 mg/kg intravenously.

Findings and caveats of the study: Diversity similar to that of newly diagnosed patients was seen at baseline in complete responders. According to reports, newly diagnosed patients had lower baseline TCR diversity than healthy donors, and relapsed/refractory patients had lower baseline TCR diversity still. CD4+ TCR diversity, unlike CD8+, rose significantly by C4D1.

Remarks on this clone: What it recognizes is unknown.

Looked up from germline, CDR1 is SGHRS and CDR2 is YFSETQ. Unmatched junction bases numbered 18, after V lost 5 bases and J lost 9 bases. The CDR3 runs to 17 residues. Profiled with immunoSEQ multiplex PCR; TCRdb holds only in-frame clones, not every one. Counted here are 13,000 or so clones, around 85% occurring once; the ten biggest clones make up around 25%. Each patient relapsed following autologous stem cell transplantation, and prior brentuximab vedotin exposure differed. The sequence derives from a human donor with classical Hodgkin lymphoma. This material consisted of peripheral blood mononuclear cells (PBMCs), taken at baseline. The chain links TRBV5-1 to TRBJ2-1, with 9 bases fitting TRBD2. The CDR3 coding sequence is TGCGCCAGCAGATTCGACCGACCGGGACTAGCTATCGGTGAGCAGTTCTTC. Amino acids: CASRFDRPGLAIGEQFF.